This T cell receptor (beta chain) is drawn from a study of breast tumors, draining lymph nodes, adjacent tissues. The V gene lost 7 bases and the J gene lost 0 bases, with 10 bases spanning the gap. This CDR3 spans 14 amino acids. Germline CDR1 and CDR2: SNHLY and FYNNEI. This clonotype was counted ten times or more. TCRdb reprocessed the multiplex PCR reads with MiXCR, giving one entry per CDR3 protein. The sample lists about 47,000 distinct CDR3 sequences, 23% occurring once. The chain couples TRBV2 to TRBJ1-5; D is uncertain. This sequence originates from a female donor with breast cancer. Some clones in this sample may be carry-over from other donors' samples. Sequenced input: breast tumor tissue. The CDR3 loop reads CASKDRYSNQPQHF. The CDR3 coding sequence is TGTGCCAGCAAGGACCGATATAGCAATCAGCCCCAGCATTTT.